Below, 30 T cell receptor beta chains from the same sample are listed, as sequenced in a study of T cell changes during pregnancy in multiple sclerosis. Repertoires were generated with immunoSEQ multiplex PCR, while TCRdb's copy carries only in-frame clones and drops some. The sample shows tens of thousands of clones, around 90% of them seen only once. The sequencing here drew on peripheral blood, taken in the first trimester of pregnancy. The receptors come from a female donor in good health, enrolled as a control in a pregnancy study.

The CDR3 DNA is TGCAGCGGGACTAGCTACAATGAGCAGTTCTTC. This translates into CSGTSYNEQFF. The V call is TRBV29-1, the J call TRBJ2-1; 7 positions agree with TRBD2. Per germline, CDR1 SQVTM and CDR2 ANQGSEA. V shed 7 bases and J 3 bases; nucleotides not matched to a gene: 0. The CDR3 extends over 11 amino acids.

The chain carries TRBV7-2 and TRBJ2-1; D not certain. Germline assignment: CDR1 SGHTA and CDR2 FQGNSA. This CDR3 has 15 residues. Trimming removed 1 base from V and 2 bases from J, with 9 bases in between. The CDR3 spells CASSLGAAAYNEQFF. The CDR3 nucleotides read TGTGCCAGCAGCTTAGGGGCAGCTGCCTACAATGAGCAGTTCTTC.

The J gene is TRBJ1-1, the V gene TRBV5-4; no clear D. V gave up 5 bases and J gave up 3 bases, with 11 bases separating them. In germline, CDR1 is SGHNT, CDR2 YYREEE (reference sequence). This CDR3 is 13 amino acids long. The CDR3 is CASSAAVHTEAFF. CDR3 sequence (DNA): TGTGCCAGCAGTGCCGCGGTGCACACTGAAGCTTTCTTT. Using reference TRBV5-4 and TRBJ1-1 for the parts outside the CDR3, the full variable domain is ETGVTQSPTHLIKTRGQQVTLRCSSQSGHNTVSWYQQALGQGPQFIFQYYREEENGRGNFPPRFSGLQFPNYSSELNVNALELDDSALYLCASSAAVHTEAFFGQGTRLTVV.

The CDR3 nucleotides are TGTGCCAGCAGAGCTCAGGGGACGGACACCGGGGAGCTGTTTTTT. This encodes CASRAQGTDTGELFF. The chain uses TRBV2 and TRBJ2-2; D might be TRBD1 (6 bases). The V end was cut by 6 bases, the J end by 3 bases, with 14 bases between. CDR3 size: 15 residues. Germline CDR1 reads SNHLY; CDR2 reads FYNNEI.

The rearrangement joins TRBV27 to TRBJ1-1; D is undetermined. Trimming shortened V by 2 bases and J by 7 bases, and 20 bases separated the two germline ends. CDR1 and CDR2 from the germline V gene are MNHEY and SMNVEV (reference sequence). The CDR3 has 16 residues. This CDR3 reads CASSLTGRAFYYEAFF. CDR3 in DNA: TGTGCCAGCAGTTTAACTGGGAGGGCCTTTTATTATGAAGCTTTCTTT.

The chain joins TRBV28 to TRBJ1-2; D not certain. V gave up 6 bases and J gave up 4 bases, with 15 bases separating them. Germline-derived CDR1 and CDR2 are MDHEN and SYDVKM. This CDR3 has 14 residues. The CDR3 loop is CASSAGEIAYGYTF. The CDR3 DNA sequence: TGTGCCAGCAGCGCCGGGGAGATAGCCTATGGCTACACCTTC.

This clone was recorded only once. V gene TRBV7-9 combines with J gene TRBJ2-6; a weak D match, TRBD1 (5 bases). Per the germline V gene, CDR1 is SEHNR and CDR2 is FQNEAQ (reference sequence). V gave up 4 bases and J gave up 1 base, with 8 bases separating them. This CDR3 spans 15 amino acids. The CDR3, as DNA: TGTGCCAGCAGCTCAGGGCGTTCTGGGGCCAACGTCCTGACTTTC. Protein sequence: CASSSGRSGANVLTF.

This sequence joins TRBV7-9 and TRBJ2-7; 8 bases fit TRBD2. The junction had 10 bases not matched to a gene; V was cut back by 5 bases and J by 4 bases. The CDR3 runs 15 residues. Germline V gene sequence: CDR1 SEHNR, CDR2 FQNEAQ (reference sequence). Here the CDR3 reads CASSLTSGSGYEQYF. CDR3 coding DNA: TGTGCCAGCAGCCTGACCAGCGGGAGCGGGTACGAGCAGTACTTC.

The rearrangement joins TRBV6-5 to TRBJ1-2, with a weak D call TRBD1 (6 bases). Per germline, CDR1 MNHEY and CDR2 SVGAGI. This CDR3 is 12 amino acids long. V gave up 5 bases and J gave up 8 bases, with 12 bases separating them. CDR3 coding DNA: TGTGCCAGCAGTGAAGGGGGGGCCGGCTACACCTTC. Translating it yields CASSEGGAGYTF.

J is TRBJ2-1 and V is TRBV4-1, with 8 bases aligning to TRBD2. This CDR3 has 14 residues. Trimming at V came to 4 bases and at J to 5 bases, leaving 4 bases not matched to a gene. CDR1 is MGHRA and CDR2 is YSYEKL in the germline V gene. The CDR3 nucleotides are TGCGCCAGCAGCCCGGGGACTAGAGACAATGAGCAGTTCTTC. Protein: CASSPGTRDNEQFF.

The chain carries TRBV10-1 and TRBJ2-3, with 7 bases fitting TRBD2. Per germline, CDR1 WNHNN and CDR2 SYGVQD (reference sequence). The CDR3 sequence is 15 residues long. V shed 0 bases, J shed 4 bases, and the junction held 4 bases outside the gene matches. The CDR3 bases are TGCGCCAGCAGTGAGTCGATGGGGGGGGCAGATACGCAGTATTTT. It yields the protein CASSESMGGADTQYF.

V and J are TRBV5-4 and TRBJ2-3; 8 bases are a match to TRBD2. V lost 3 bases, J lost 4 bases, and 4 bases stayed unmatched. The CDR3 has 14 residues. Germline CDR1 SGHNT, CDR2 YYREEE (reference sequence). The DNA for the CDR3 is TGTGCCAGCAGCTCCGCGGGAGGCCCAGATACGCAGTATTTT. Residues: CASSSAGGPDTQYF.

The count of this clone is one. V usage is TRBV19 and J usage is TRBJ1-1; D is ambiguous. This CDR3 comprises 12 residues. V shed 2 bases and J shed 6 bases, with 7 bases lying between them. Germline loops: CDR1 LNHDA, CDR2 SQIVND (reference sequence). This CDR3 reads CASSIIGAEAFF. CDR3 DNA sequence: TGTGCCAGTAGTATAATCGGAGCTGAAGCTTTCTTT.

A remark on this clone: The junction shows a germline mismatch at one end, possibly a read error. The chain couples TRBV30 to TRBJ2-3, with D unclear. Germline CDR1 and CDR2: GTSNPN and SVGIG (reference sequence). The CDR3 has 12 residues. CDR3 region: CAWSRSTDTQYF. The CDR3 bases are TGTGCCTGGAGTAGAAGCACGGATACGCAGTATTTT. The full variable domain, in which reference TRBV30 and TRBJ2-3 provide the parts outside the CDR3, is SQTIHQWPATLVQPVGSPLSLECTVEGTSNPNLYWYRQAAGRGLQLLFYSVGIGQISSEVPQNLSASRPQDRQFILSSKKLLLSDSGFYLCAWSRSTDTQYFGPGTRLTVL.

J is TRBJ2-7 and V is TRBV28, with D uncertain. CDR3 length equals 12 residues. The germline CDR1 and CDR2 sequences are MDHEN and SYDVKM. V lost 9 bases to trimming and J lost 3 bases, with 12 bases between them. Here the CDR3 DNA reads TGTGCCAGTCCGAGTTCCCACTACGAGCAGTACTTC. This sequence encodes CASPSSHYEQYF.

Only one count was recorded for this clone. This sequence joins TRBV2 and TRBJ2-5; 12 bases fit TRBD2. In germline, CDR1 is SNHLY, CDR2 FYNNEI. The CDR3 is 16 residues long. V was pared by 2 bases and J by 5 bases, with 6 bases of the junction left unmatched. The CDR3 protein is CASSEIGLAGSETQYF. The CDR3 DNA reads as TGTGCCAGCAGTGAAATCGGACTAGCGGGGTCGGAGACCCAGTACTTC. Full variable domain (remainder filled in from reference TRBV2 and TRBJ2-5): EPEVTQTPSHQVTQMGQEVILRCVPISNHLYFYWYRQILGQKVEFLVSFYNNEISEKSEIFDDQFSVERPDGSNFTLKIRSTKLEDSAMYFCASSEIGLAGSETQYFGPGTRLLVL.

The genes are TRBV6-5 and TRBJ1-2, with D possibly TRBD1 on 5 matching bases. The CDR3 contains 12 residues. The V gene lost 2 bases and the J gene lost 8 bases, with 9 bases spanning the gap. Germline CDR1 is MNHEY and CDR2 is SVGAGI. CDR3 residues: CASSYAGMGYTF. CDR3 bases: TGTGCCAGCAGTTACGCAGGGATGGGCTACACCTTC.

In its sample, this clone was seen once. The chain couples TRBV7-9 to TRBJ1-3, with TRBD1 matching over 7 bases. The CDR3 consists of 14 residues. CDR1 is SEHNR and CDR2 is FQNEAQ in the germline V gene (reference sequence). V lost 5 bases to trimming and J lost 0 bases; unmatched junction nucleotides: 1. The CDR3 is CASSGTDSGNTIYF. DNA for the CDR3: TGTGCCAGCAGCGGGACAGACTCTGGAAACACCATATATTTT.

This sequence joins TRBV7-9 and TRBJ1-3, with D possibly TRBD1 on 5 matching bases. Per germline, CDR1 SEHNR and CDR2 FQNEAQ (reference sequence). The CDR3 is 15 amino acids. The V and J ends lost 4 bases and 6 bases respectively, with 16 bases between them. CDR3 sequence: CASSSSVRGINTIYF. The CDR3 DNA sequence: TGTGCCAGCAGCTCCAGTGTACGGGGGATAAACACCATATATTTT.

The chain has TRBV4-3 and TRBJ2-3, with D uncertain. Germline CDR1 LGHNA, CDR2 YSLEER. The ends were cut back, 4 bases at V and 0 bases at J, with 11 bases in the middle. This CDR3 is 15 amino acids long. The CDR3: CASSLIVFSTDTQYF. CDR3 bases: TGCGCCAGCAGCCTAATAGTTTTTAGCACAGATACGCAGTATTTT.

The rearrangement joins TRBV7-9 to TRBJ2-2, with 8 bases aligning to TRBD1. Germline CDR1 and CDR2: SEHNR and FQNEAQ (reference sequence). The CDR3 is 16 amino acids. With 5 bases clipped from V and 0 bases from J, the junction kept 5 bases outside the gene matches. DNA of the CDR3: TGTGCCAGCAGCCCTGGACAGGGCTCGAACACCGGGGAGCTGTTTTTT. Amino acids: CASSPGQGSNTGELFF.

The chain uses TRBV5-1 and TRBJ2-7; TRBD1 is a possible D gene (5 bases). Trimming removed 3 bases from V and 6 bases from J, with 10 bases in between. Germline V gives CDR1 SGHRS, CDR2 YFSETQ. The CDR3 extends over 12 amino acids. CDR3: CASSSQGREQYF. Written as DNA, the CDR3 is TGCGCCAGCAGCTCCCAGGGTCGCGAGCAGTACTTC. The variable domain in full, with the rest retrieved from reference TRBV5-1 and TRBJ2-7, is KAGVTQTPRYLIKTRGQQVTLSCSPISGHRSVSWYQQTPGQGLQFLFEYFSETQRNKGNFPGRFSGRQFSNSRSEMNVSTLELGDSALYLCASSSQGREQYFGPGTRLTVT.

V usage is TRBV12-2 and J usage is TRBJ1-1; TRBD1 is the table's D call and was not checked against the DNA. TRBV12-2 counts as a pseudogene. The CDR3 has 18 amino acids. The CDR3 DNA follows: TGTGCAAGTCACGAAATCCCCACACAGGGGTGTAAGAACACTGAAGCTTTCTTT. It yields the protein CASHEIPTQGCKNTEAFF.

The chain joins TRBV7-9 to TRBJ2-7; a weak D match, TRBD1 (5 bases). From germline, CDR1 is SEHNR and CDR2 FQNEAQ (reference sequence). There are 13 residues in the CDR3. V lost 4 bases and J 6 bases, leaving 13 bases between the germline ends. This CDR3 reads CASSYLGAPEQYF. CDR3 nucleotides: TGTGCCAGCAGCTACTTAGGGGCTCCCGAGCAGTACTTC. Looking up the rest from reference TRBV7-9 and TRBJ2-7 gives the full variable domain: DTGVSQNPRHKITKRGQNVTFRCDPISEHNRLYWYRQTLGQGPEFLTYFQNEAQLEKSRLLSDRFSAERPKGSFSTLEIQRTEQGDSAMYLCASSYLGAPEQYFGPGTRLTVT.

The chain joins TRBV7-2 to TRBJ1-2; perhaps TRBD1 as D (6 bases). Germline CDR1 SGHTA, CDR2 FQGNSA. V shed 3 bases and J shed 7 bases, with 15 bases lying between them. This CDR3 is 14 amino acids long. This CDR3 is CASSLRGRGGGYTF. In DNA form, the CDR3 reads TGTGCCAGCAGCTTGCGGGGGAGGGGGGGTGGCTACACCTTC.

This rearrangement joins TRBV6-6 to TRBJ2-2; the match to TRBD1 covers 7 bases. J gave up 4 bases and V 3 bases, and 8 bases lay outside the gene matches. This CDR3 region has 16 residues. The germline V gene has CDR1 MNHNY and CDR2 SVGAGI (reference sequence). CDR3 residues: CASSYSGQASTGELFF. The CDR3 nucleotides are TGTGCCAGCAGTTATAGTGGACAGGCGAGCACCGGGGAGCTGTTTTTT.

Only one count was recorded for this clone. This chain uses TRBV19 with TRBJ2-4, with D perhaps TRBD2 (5 bases). Germline lookup yields CDR1 LNHDA and CDR2 SQIVND (reference sequence). The V end was cut by 3 bases, the J end by 0 bases, with 12 bases between. The CDR3 has 16 amino acids. The CDR3 DNA reads as TGTGCCAGTAGTATGCATGATGGACTAGCCAAAAACATTCAGTACTTC. Its protein product is CASSMHDGLAKNIQYF.

The CDR3 spells CASTPSRGLGYEQYF. In nucleotides, the CDR3 is TGTGCCAGCACCCCGTCGCGCGGGTTAGGCTACGAGCAGTACTTC. V is TRBV7-8 and J is TRBJ2-7, with D possibly being TRBD2 (5 bases). CDR3 size: 15 residues. Germline V CDR1 and CDR2: SGHVS, FQNEAQ. V gave up 7 bases and J gave up 3 bases, with 19 bases separating them.

The chain links TRBV5-1 to TRBJ2-3; tentatively, D is TRBD1 (6 bases). Trimming stripped 3 bases from V and 0 bases from J, with 17 bases between. This CDR3 has 17 residues. Germline V gene data show CDR1 as SGHRS and CDR2 as YFSETQ. The CDR3 DNA sequence: TGCGCCAGCAGCTCCCTCCCACCGACAGGAAGCACAGATACGCAGTATTTT. Its translation is CASSSLPPTGSTDTQYF.

This clone was detected only once. V and J are TRBV7-6 and TRBJ2-1; a possible D gene is TRBD2 (5 bases). Per the germline V gene, CDR1 is SGHVS and CDR2 is FNYEAQ. The germline V and J ends were trimmed by 4 bases and 10 bases, with 11 bases remaining between them. The CDR3 length is 12 residues. The CDR3 DNA reads TGTGCCAGCAGCTCCGACCGACTAGAGCAGTTCTTC. Encoded protein: CASSSDRLEQFF. Combining the CDR3 with reference TRBV7-6 and TRBJ2-1 gives the whole variable domain GAGVSQSPRYKVTKRGQDVALRCDPISGHVSLYWYRQALGQGPEFLTYFNYEAQQDKSGLPNDRFSAERPEGSISTLTIQRTEQRDSAMYRCASSSDRLEQFFGPGTRLTVL.